This T cell receptor beta chain was recovered during a study of technical replicates of blood from several donors. The CDR3 loop spans 13 amino acids. V was pared by 8 bases and J by 2 bases, with 10 bases between. Germline-derived CDR1 and CDR2 are MNHEY and SVGAGI. Method: immunoSEQ multiplex PCR; TCRdb's copy keeps in-frame clones and lacks some. The data hold 85,000 to 95,000 clones, with about 96% observed a single time. The chain recombines TRBV6-5 with TRBJ2-1; the D gene is possibly TRBD2 (6 bases). The specimen was T cells isolated from PBMCs. This receptor was obtained from a human donor in good health. CDR3 sequence reads: CASAAGPYNEQFF. DNA for the CDR3: TGTGCCAGCGCAGCGGGCCCCTACAATGAGCAGTTCTTC.